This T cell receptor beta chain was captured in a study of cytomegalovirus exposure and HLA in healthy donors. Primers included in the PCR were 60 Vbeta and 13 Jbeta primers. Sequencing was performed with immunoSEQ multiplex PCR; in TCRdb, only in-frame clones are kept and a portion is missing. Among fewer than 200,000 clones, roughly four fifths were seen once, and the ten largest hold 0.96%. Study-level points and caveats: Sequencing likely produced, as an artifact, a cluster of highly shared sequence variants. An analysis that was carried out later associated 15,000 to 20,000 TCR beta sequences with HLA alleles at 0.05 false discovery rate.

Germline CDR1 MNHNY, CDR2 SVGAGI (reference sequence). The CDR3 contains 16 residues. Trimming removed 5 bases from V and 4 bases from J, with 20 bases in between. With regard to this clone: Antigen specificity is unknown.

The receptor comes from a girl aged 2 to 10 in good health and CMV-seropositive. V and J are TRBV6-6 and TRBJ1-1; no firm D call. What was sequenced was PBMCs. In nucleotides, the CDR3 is TGTGCCAGCAGTCTCCCAACCTTTCAGTCAGGCACTGAAGCTTTCTTT. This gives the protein CASSLPTFQSGTEAFF.